The clone carrying this T cell receptor beta chain came up many times. Antigen specificity is unknown. CDR3 size: 16 residues. V lost 1 base to trimming and J lost 3 bases; unmatched junction nucleotides: 8. CDR1 is LGHNA and CDR2 is YSLEER in the germline V gene. Samples came from axillary lymph nodes draining the breast cancer. Each CDR3 protein gets one entry after TCRdb re-called the multiplex PCR reads with MiXCR. Here the sample spans tens of thousands of distinct CDR3 sequences, approximately 29% being singletons. This sample is part of a study of breast tumors, draining lymph nodes, adjacent tissues. Study results and limitations: The lymph node origin of tumor T cells was framed as consistent with a hypothesis, not demonstrated. The data were judged consistent with most tumor T cells coming from lymph node and expanding in tumor.

The sequence came from a female donor with breast cancer. Some clones in this sample may be carry-over from other donors' samples. Source material: axillary lymph node tissue. The chain carries TRBV4-3 and TRBJ1-2; 7 nucleotides agree with TRBD1. The CDR3 here is CASSQAGGGAYYGYTF. CDR3 DNA sequence: TGCGCCAGCAGCCAAGCGGGAGGGGGCGCCTACTATGGCTACACCTTC.